A selection of T cell receptor beta chains follows, all from one sample in a study of blood T cell repertoires in COVID-19. The method was immunoSEQ multiplex PCR; TCRdb's version includes in-frame clones alone and lacks a portion of them. The table records tens of thousands of clones, roughly 90% of them present only once. Sequencing was carried out using peripheral blood. The receptors here all came from a woman aged 45-60 years with active or convalescent COVID-19. The CDR3 runs from the conserved cysteine through the conserved F or W. Each record gives: V gene, clone size, J gene, D gene, CDR3 DNA, CDR3 protein. D genes are given only for firm matches. Only some rows state a clone size, as once, few, many or a class for expanded clones.

>TRBV30|once|TRBJ1-6|-
TGTGCCTGGCTAGTAGGGGATAATTCACCCCTCCACTTT
CAWLVGDNSPLHF
>TRBV2|-|TRBJ2-3|TRBD2
TGTGCCAGCGCGGTAATGGCTAGCGGGAGGGTGACGTTT
CASAVMASGRVTF
>TRBV25-1|once|TRBJ2-3|TRBD2
TGTGCCAGCGGCTGGACTAGCGATCGCACAGATACGCAGTATTTT
CASGWTSDRTDTQYF
>TRBV6-5|-|TRBJ2-7|-
TGTGCCACCAGAGGGGGGGGCACCTACGAGCAGTACTTC
CATRGGGTYEQYF
>TRBV3-1/TRBV3-2|-|TRBJ2-7|-
TGTGCCAGCAGCCCGCCGGACAAGCCTTATGAGCAGTACTTC
CASSPPDKPYEQYF
>TRBV9|-|TRBJ2-2|-
TGTGCCAGCAGCGTAGAAGGGCTAGCTTCCGGGGAGCTGTTTTTT
CASSVEGLASGELFF
>TRBV27|-|TRBJ2-7|-
TGTGCCAGCAGTCGCGCCGAGGGAGGGGGCTCCTACGAGCAGTACTTC
CASSRAEGGGSYEQYF
>TRBV30|-|TRBJ1-6|-
TGTGCCTGGAGTCCCCGGCAGGGCCATTCACCCCTCCACTTT
CAWSPRQGHSPLHF
>TRBV5-4|few|TRBJ2-7|TRBD2
TGTGCCAGCAGCTTAAGCGGGATTCAGAACGAGCAGTACTTC
CASSLSGIQNEQYF
>TRBV21-1|few|TRBJ1-2|-
TGTGCCAGCAGCACCTCCGGGACAGTAACTAACTATGGCTACACCTTC
CASSTSGTVTNYGYTF
>TRBV5-8|-|TRBJ2-2|-
TGTGCCAGCAGGCGCGCGTCGGGGGCGAACACCGGGGAGCTGTTTTTT
CASRRASGANTGELFF
>TRBV9|-|TRBJ1-2|TRBD1
TGTGCCAGCAGCGCGGGACAGGGGGGATATAACTATGGCTACACCTTC
CASSAGQGGYNYGYTF
>TRBV9|-|TRBJ2-3|-
TGTGCCAGCAGCGCCCCGGAGTCAGATACGCAGTATTTT
CASSAPESDTQYF
>TRBV3-1/TRBV3-2|-|TRBJ2-5|-
TGTGCCAGCAGCCAAGGTACAGGCCAAGAGACCCAGTACTTC
CASSQGTGQETQYF
>TRBV4-2|-|TRBJ2-1|TRBD2
TGTGCCAGCAGCCAAGATCCGGAGCGGGAGAATATGTTCTTC
CASSQDPERENMFF
>TRBV7-9|-|TRBJ1-5|TRBD1
TGTGCCAGCAGCGGGGGGACAGAGAATCAGCCCCAGCATTTT
CASSGGTENQPQHF
>TRBV7-8|-|TRBJ2-7|TRBD1
TGTGCCAGCAGCTTAGCCCAGACAGGGCGGTACGAGCAGTACTTC
CASSLAQTGRYEQYF
>TRBV5-4|-|TRBJ2-5|TRBD1
TGTGCCAGCAGCTCGACAGGGGGACAGGAGACCCAGTACTTC
CASSSTGGQETQYF
>TRBV3-1/TRBV3-2|once|TRBJ2-7|-
TGTGCCAGCAGCCTCGAGGGTTTGGGGGAGCAGTACTTC
CASSLEGLGEQYF
>TRBV7-2|-|TRBJ2-7|-
TGTGCCAGCAGCTCTGGACTTACCTACGAGCAGTACTTC
CASSSGLTYEQYF
>TRBV15|-|TRBJ1-1|-
TGTGCCACCAGCAGAGATCTAGACAGATGGGATGCTTTCTTT
CATSRDLDRWDAFF
>TRBV29-1|-|TRBJ2-5|TRBD1
TGCAGCGTAGTAGGACAGGGGGGAGAGACCCAGTACTTC
CSVVGQGGETQYF
>TRBV19|-|TRBJ1-4|-
TGTGCCAGTACCCACTCGCTCGGCGGGGATGAAAAACTGTTTTTT
CASTHSLGGDEKLFF
>TRBV6-5|few|TRBJ2-1|-
TGTGCCAGCAGTTCCGCAGGGGCACTCCTAGATGAGCAGTTCTTC
CASSSAGALLDEQFF
>TRBV19|-|TRBJ2-1|-
TGTGCCAGTAGTATAGGGCATGAGCAGTTCTTC
CASSIGHEQFF
>TRBV19|-|TRBJ2-1|TRBD2
TGTGCCAGTAGTAAGCCTGGGACTAGCGGGAACAATGAGCAGTTCTTC
CASSKPGTSGNNEQFF
>TRBV5-1|-|TRBJ1-1|-
TGCGCCAGCAGCTTCCAGGGGAACACTGAAGCTTTCTTT
CASSFQGNTEAFF
>TRBV19|-|TRBJ2-1|-
TGTGCCAGTATCGACCAAGGGGCCCTAGAAAAAGAGCAGTTCTTC
CASIDQGALEKEQFF
>TRBV9|-|TRBJ2-5|TRBD1
TGTGCCAGCAGCGTAGGTGTGGCACAGGGGGGTAAAGAGACCCAGTACTTC
CASSVGVAQGGKETQYF
>TRBV3-1/TRBV3-2|-|TRBJ1-2|-
TGTGCCAGCAGCCAAGTGTCAGAACATAACTATGGCTACACCTTC
CASSQVSEHNYGYTF
>TRBV27|-|TRBJ2-7|TRBD2
TGTGCCAGCAGTGCTTCTAAGGGACTAGCGGGGTACGAGCAGTACTTC
CASSASKGLAGYEQYF
>TRBV29-1|-|TRBJ2-7|-
TGCAGCGCCTCGACAGGCTCCTACGAGCAGTACTTC
CSASTGSYEQYF
>TRBV12-3/TRBV12-4|-|TRBJ2-1|-
TGTGCCAGCAGCTTCGGGAGCGAAAATGAGCAGTTCTTC
CASSFGSENEQFF
>TRBV9|-|TRBJ2-1|TRBD2
TGTGCCAGCAGCGTAAACGGGAGGGAATATGGTGAGCAGTTCTTC
CASSVNGREYGEQFF
>TRBV30|-|TRBJ1-5|-
TGTGCCTGGAGTCGGACAGATAATCAGCCCCAGCATTTT
CAWSRTDNQPQHF
>TRBV12-3/TRBV12-4|once|TRBJ1-5|-
TGTGCCAGCAGGACAGGCAATCAGCCCCAGCATTTT
CASRTGNQPQHF
>TRBV19|-|TRBJ2-1|TRBD2
TGTGCCAGTAGCGGAGCGGGAGGCGGTGAGCAGTTCTTC
CASSGAGGGEQFF
>TRBV2|-|TRBJ1-4|TRBD1
TGTGCCAGCACAGGGGAAAACAGGGGGCAAAAACTGTTTTTT
CASTGENRGQKLFF
>TRBV27|once|TRBJ2-3|TRBD1
TGTGCCAGCAGAGGACAGGGCCCAGATACGCAGTATTTT
CASRGQGPDTQYF
>TRBV5-1|-|TRBJ1-2|-
TGCGCCAGCAGCTTGGTTGCGGGTTCCGGCTACACCTTC
CASSLVAGSGYTF
>TRBV10-3|once|TRBJ2-1|TRBD2
TGTGCCATCAGTGAATCCTTAGCGGGAGTCGTGGATGAGCAGTTCTTC
CAISESLAGVVDEQFF
>TRBV28|-|TRBJ2-1|-
TGTGCCAGCGGAACCCCTCTTAGGGGAACCTACAATGAGCAGTTCTTC
CASGTPLRGTYNEQFF
>TRBV7-6|-|TRBJ2-7|TRBD1
TGTGCCAGCAGCTTAAACCCTGGTACAGGGGCCGGCACCTACGAGCAGTACTTC
CASSLNPGTGAGTYEQYF
>TRBV9|-|TRBJ1-2|TRBD1
TGTGCCAGCAGCGCTAGACAGGGAGGAAACCATGGCTACACCTTC
CASSARQGGNHGYTF
>TRBV14|-|TRBJ1-2|-
TGTGCCAGCAGCCAAGGAACAGGTTTTAGCTATGGCTACACCTTC
CASSQGTGFSYGYTF
>TRBV13|-|TRBJ2-3|TRBD2
TGTGCCAGCAGCTTAGGGACTAGCGAGACCACAGATACGCAGTATTTT
CASSLGTSETTDTQYF
>TRBV6-5|-|TRBJ2-7|TRBD1
TGTGCCAGCAGTTACCAATCCAACAGGGGGTCGGGCGAGCAGTACTTC
CASSYQSNRGSGEQYF
>TRBV3-1/TRBV3-2|-|TRBJ2-7|TRBD2
TGTGCCAGCAGCCCCAGACTAGCGGGAGCTTACGAGCAGTACTTC
CASSPRLAGAYEQYF
>TRBV10-2|once|TRBJ1-1|-
TGCGCCAGCAGTGAGACGGGGGGGAGGACTGAAGCTTTCTTT
CASSETGGRTEAFF
>TRBV11-1|once|TRBJ2-1|TRBD2
TGTGCCAGCAGCTTCAGCGGGGCCGAATACAATGAGCAGTTCTTC
CASSFSGAEYNEQFF
>TRBV6-5|few|TRBJ2-7|TRBD1
TGTGCCAGCAATTGGGACAGGGCGGGCGAGCAGTACTTC
CASNWDRAGEQYF
>TRBV19|-|TRBJ2-6|TRBD1
TGTGCCAGTAGTCCCGAAGACAGGGCTGGGGCCAACGTCCTGACTTTC
CASSPEDRAGANVLTF
>TRBV2|-|TRBJ1-3|TRBD1
TGTGCCAGCAGTGACCGAGGGACAGGGTCAAGCACCATATATTTT
CASSDRGTGSSTIYF
>TRBV7-6|-|TRBJ2-7|-
TGTGCCAGCAGCTCGGCCCTGGGACTCTTATACGAGCAGTACTTC
CASSSALGLLYEQYF
>TRBV10-3|once|TRBJ1-1|-
TGTGCCATCAGTGACGCCGGTAATGAAGCTTTCTTT
CAISDAGNEAFF
>TRBV30|few|TRBJ2-7|TRBD1
TGTGCCTGGACACCGGGACAGGGTCTCTACGAGCAGTACTTC
CAWTPGQGLYEQYF
>TRBV11-2|-|TRBJ1-5|TRBD1
TGTGCCAGCAGCTTAGGCACAGGGGGACATCAGCCCCAGCATTTT
CASSLGTGGHQPQHF
>TRBV19|-|TRBJ2-3|-
TGTGCCAGTAGTATGGGTGCTAGTTACACAGATACGCAGTATTTT
CASSMGASYTDTQYF
>TRBV19|-|TRBJ1-3|-
TGTGCCAGTAGTATTGATGGTTGGACTGTTTACTCTGGAAACACCATATATTTT
CASSIDGWTVYSGNTIYF
>TRBV2|-|TRBJ2-3|TRBD1
TGTGCCAGCAGCTCGGGGACAGGGGGCGTCTCGGATACGCAGTATTTT
CASSSGTGGVSDTQYF